The table lists the clone carrying this T cell receptor beta chain with many counts. No antigen is known for it. This sample is part of a study of regulatory T cells in long-lasting Graves disease. The overall study: The study enrolled newly diagnosed Graves' patients on antithyroid drugs under 3 months.

HTBI primers from iRepertoire and Arm-PCR of CDR3 regions yielded the TCR beta libraries. TCRdb processed the multiplex PCR reads anew with MiXCR; each CDR3 protein has one entry. The sample shows roughly 500,000 distinct CDR3 sequences, around 11% of them seen only once. As to time point: newly diagnosed GD, antithyroid drugs for less than 3 months. Preparation of the TCR library used RNA extracted from PBMCs. Overall study results and limits: Persistent disease favored TRBV28, TRBJ1-2 and TRBJ2-5. It is possible that accuracy was reduced by the small size of the sample.

Germline lookup yields CDR1 SGHNT and CDR2 YENEEA. V shed 2 bases and J shed 3 bases, with 7 bases lying between them. CDR3 length: 13 amino acids. Another study also made use of these data, one on T cells in Graves' hyperthyroidism and ophthalmopathy. That study adds: The model's output predicted ophthalmopathy at a median of 6.5 months prior to onset.

V and J are TRBV11-3 and TRBJ1-1, with D unclear. The source is a woman aged 25 to 39 with Graves disease. The source material was peripheral blood mononuclear cells (PBMCs), sampled at new diagnosis, from a patient treated with antithyroid drugs. DNA for the CDR3: TGTGCCAGCAGCTTAAGTGGGCACACTGAAGCTTTCTTT. This translates into CASSLSGHTEAFF.